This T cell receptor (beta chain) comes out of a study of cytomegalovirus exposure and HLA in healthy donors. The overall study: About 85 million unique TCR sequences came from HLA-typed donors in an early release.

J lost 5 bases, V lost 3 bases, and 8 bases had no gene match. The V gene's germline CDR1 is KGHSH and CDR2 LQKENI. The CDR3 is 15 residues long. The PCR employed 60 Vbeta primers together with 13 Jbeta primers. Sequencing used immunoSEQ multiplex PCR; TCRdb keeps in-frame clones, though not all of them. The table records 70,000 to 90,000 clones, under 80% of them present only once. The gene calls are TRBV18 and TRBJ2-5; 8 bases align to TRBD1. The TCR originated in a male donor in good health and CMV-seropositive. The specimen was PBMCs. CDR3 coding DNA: TGTGCCAGCTCACCCGGGACAGGTACTTGGGAGACCCAGTACTTC. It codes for CASSPGTGTWETQYF.